This T cell receptor beta chain was observed in a study of shared clonotypes between healthy human individuals. Only in-frame clones appear in the TCRdb table, and some are missing; sequencing was by immunoSEQ multiplex PCR. The sample yields 1.4 million or so clones, 97% to 99% seen once. The CDR3 spans 15 residues. Germline-derived CDR1 and CDR2 are MNHNS and SASEGT. After removal of 6 bases from V and 2 bases from J, the junction contained 10 bases not matched to a gene. The TCR comes from a man aged 25-45 years in good health. Specimen: naive CD4+ T cells sorted from blood. The subset: CD45RA+ positively selected. The chain links TRBV6-1 to TRBJ2-7; 7 positions match TRBD1. CDR3 loop: CASSLMMGQTYEQYF. In nucleotides, the CDR3 is TGTGCCAGCAGCCTAATGATGGGACAGACCTACGAGCAGTACTTC.